This TCR beta chain emerged from a study of shared clonotypes between healthy human individuals (TCRdb year 2020). With regard to the full study: The cohort included three men and a couple of women between 18 and 49 years of age. For each donor, three plates each were used for CD4 naive and CD4 memory, two plates were used for CD8 naive, and one plate was used for CD8 memory. To estimate repertoire size and how much clonotypes are shared between individuals, the study performed deep sequencing of blood TCR repertoires from about five healthy adults. Libraries were prepared and TCR repertoires were sequenced by different laboratories using diverse techniques, in order to increase sequencing depth and limit assay-specific biases. Per donor, leukapheresis produced somewhere between about 0.94 and 8.9 billion PBMCs. What the authors observed across the whole study: The small number of donors limited the genetic and exposure-history diversity represented. Clonotypes shared by all four sorted-subset donors showed higher generation probabilities than non-shared clonotypes. Based on pairwise subsampling, the degree of clonotype sharing among donors was expected to be affected by sequencing depth. Sampling was restricted to blood, and TCR repertoires in tissues likely differ from the TCR repertoires found in blood. Across a handful of donors, about 5% of naive CD4, more than 3% of naive CD8, about 2% of memory CD4, and 0.4% of memory CD8 clonotypes were shared. Larger estimated clonotype richness was generally found for naive subsets than for memory subsets. Even with the large sequencing depth, rarefaction of the sorted-subset datasets indicated that sequencing was incomplete.

Concerning this clone itself: Its antigen is still unknown. Base qualities are not at hand, and no much larger clone is one base apart.

The CDR3 numbers 14 residues from cysteine through phenylalanine. This entry keeps only the CDR3 DNA: 42 bases, framed from base 1. V is shortened by 8 bases, J by 0 bases, and the region joining them spans 14 bases. CDR1 and CDR2 were assigned from the germline V gene as SNHLY and FYNNEI. Using the deep immunoSEQ assay, TCR CDR3 regions were amplified from genomic DNA by multiplex PCR. Extracted genomic DNA from each cell subset was distributed evenly across all wells of several immunoSEQ 96-well plates, and each plate was treated as a replicate. For sorted subsets, about 0.2 ug genomic DNA, equal to about 30,000 T cell genomes, was loaded into each replicate PCR. Purified libraries were quantified with a Qubit 3.0 fluorometer, sized on a Bioanalyzer 2100, and re-quantified with the KAPA Library Quantification kit. Every immunoSEQ 96-well plate was sequenced on a separate single-read 150-cycle Illumina NextSeq 550 flow cell. Under the source paper's analysis protocol: The immunoSEQ output contained only junctional sequences without quality scores, so filtering could not match that applied to full-length reads. To assign V/J genes and CDR3, sequences were annotated using PyIR, a Python wrapper for IgBLAST v1.9, with IMGT germline references. Reads were removed for weak V/J assignments (E-value above 1e-6), missing CDR3, stop codons, out-of-frame junctions, or ambiguous translated residues. A V3J clonotype was defined by an identical inferred V gene, J gene, and CDR3 amino acid sequence. Percentage overlap between repertoires was calculated by dividing the number of shared unique clonotypes by the size of the smaller repertoire. RTK rarefaction, the Chao1 estimator, and Recon v2.1 estimates of unobserved clonotypes were used to assess repertoire richness. OLGA was used to compute generation probabilities for all TCRbeta clonotypes that the gDNA method yielded from a few donors. Not all clones reach the TCRdb copy of this immuneACCESS table, which keeps in-frame sequences only. Checked studies attribute under half of the gap to unresolved V genes and leave the rest unexplained. V, J and clone size are those of that table, while D and trimming were read from the DNA. The sample includes approximately 100,000 clones, with about 72% observed a single time. The ten largest make up approximately 23% of the sample.

Donors were healthy HIV-negative adults with no recently reported acute infections or vaccinations. Only Caucasian adults living in Nashville, Tennessee, USA were represented among the donors. CD8 memory samples consisted of magnetically selected CD45RO+ cells combined with CCR7-negative CD45RA+ effector memory (TemRA) cells. After blood collection by leukapheresis, PBMCs were isolated using Ficoll-Histopaque density gradient centrifugation and then cryopreserved in the vapor phase of liquid nitrogen. Purity and quantity of every magnetically sorted T cell population were checked by analytical flow cytometry. Each sorted fraction had its genomic DNA isolated and then quantified by UV absorbance on a Nanodrop 2000c.

The receptor's source is a woman aged 25 to 45 in good health. The material sequenced was memory CD8+ T cells sorted from blood. The cell subset or site label on this specimen signifies: CD45RO+ cells pooled with CCR7-negative TemRA cells. The V and J genes are TRBV2 and TRBJ2-7, and perhaps TRBD1 as D gene, on 6 matching bases. In nucleotides, the sequence is TGTGCCAGCCGATTCCAGGGGCACTCCTACGAGCAGTACTTC. Its translation is CASRFQGHSYEQYF.